This T cell receptor beta chain was documented in a study of blood T cell repertoires in COVID-19. Study at large: In each case, the material was cDNA or gDNA derived from T cells, B-cell-depleted T cells, or PBMCs.

Source study methods: Amplified reference gene primers provided the basis for estimating nucleated cell counts. TCRdb keeps only in-frame clones here, not all; method: immunoSEQ multiplex PCR. V and J calls and clone size come straight from that table; D and trimming were deduced from the DNA. The profile shows some 16,000 clones, about nine tenths of them singletons. There are 12 residues in the CDR3. Trimming took off 4 bases at V and 4 bases at J, with 8 bases between the two ends. The germline gives CDR1 GTSNPN, CDR2 SVGIG (reference sequence). This chain connects TRBV30 to TRBJ1-3; D remains unclear. The receptor's source is a man of 80 years or more with acute or convalescent COVID-19. The material sequenced was peripheral blood. CDR3 DNA: TGTGCCTGGATTAATCCGGGAAACACCATATATTTT. Translated: CAWINPGNTIYF.